The 21 T cell receptor beta chains reported below all come from one sample, sequenced in a study of blood T cell repertoires in COVID-19. Produced via immunoSEQ multiplex PCR; TCRdb's table is partial and in-frame only. The sample includes 90,000 to 110,000 clones, roughly 80% seen only once; the top ten take 15% to 20%. Sequenced input: peripheral blood. The receptors shown here come from a woman in her sixties or seventies with acute or convalescent COVID-19.

The CDR3 DNA is TGTGCCAGCTCGACAAGCGTGGACAGGGTTGATAGCTATGGCTACACCTTC. Protein: CASSTSVDRVDSYGYTF. The chain carries TRBV4-2 and TRBJ1-2; 8 nucleotides agree with TRBD1. The CDR3 sequence is 17 residues long. J lost 4 bases, V lost 8 bases, and 18 bases had no gene match. Germline V gene lookup returns CDR1 LGHNA and CDR2 YNFKEQ.

This chain links TRBV16 with TRBJ2-5; TRBD2 agrees at 10 bases. CDR1 KGHSY and CDR2 FQNENV come from the germline V gene. This CDR3 has 13 amino acids. V was clipped by 6 bases and J by 5 bases; unmatched bases: 3. CDR3 bases: TGTGCCAGCAGGCTGGGACTAGCGGAGACCCAGTACTTC. Protein: CASRLGLAETQYF. Supplemented by reference TRBV16 and TRBJ2-5, the full variable domain reads GEEVAQTPKHLVRGEGQKAKLYCAPIKGHSYVFWYQQVLKNEFKFLISFQNENVFDETGMPKERFSAKCLPNSPCSLEIQATKLEDSAVYFCASRLGLAETQYFGPGTRLLVL.

The V and J genes are TRBV29-1 and TRBJ1-4, with D perhaps matching TRBD1 (6 bases). The V end lost 4 bases, the J end lost 7 bases, and 13 bases lay between the germline ends. Germline values: CDR1 SQVTM, CDR2 ANQGSEA. The CDR3 has 13 amino acids. The CDR3 here is CSVGGGAGEKLFF. The CDR3 DNA reads TGCAGCGTTGGAGGGGGGGCTGGTGAAAAACTGTTTTTT.

The chain's CDR3 is CAGGQGAYEQYF. Written as DNA, the CDR3 is TGTGCCGGAGGACAGGGGGCCTACGAGCAGTACTTC. The chain recombines TRBV30 with TRBJ2-7; 10 nucleotides line up with TRBD1. From germline, CDR1 is GTSNPN and CDR2 SVGIG (reference sequence). The J segment lost 2 bases and the V segment lost 8 bases, leaving 3 bases of the junction unmatched. The CDR3 spans 12 residues.

V and J are TRBV7-2 and TRBJ1-1; TRBD1 might be the D (6 bases). Germline V gene lookup returns CDR1 SGHTA and CDR2 FQGNSA. V was clipped by 5 bases and J by 0 bases, with 13 bases between them. The CDR3 length is 15 residues. This CDR3 is CASSPRQVMNTEAFF. The CDR3 DNA follows: TGTGCCAGCAGCCCCCGACAGGTTATGAACACTGAAGCTTTCTTT. The whole variable domain, filled in from reference TRBV7-2 and TRBJ1-1, reads GAGVSQSPSNKVTEKGKDVELRCDPISGHTALYWYRQSLGQGLEFLIYFQGNSAPDKSGLPSDRFSAERTGGSVSTLTIQRTQQEDSAVYLCASSPRQVMNTEAFFGQGTRLTVV.

This clone has a single count. The chain joins TRBV12-5 to TRBJ2-1, with D perhaps TRBD2 (6 bases). The germline V gene encodes CDR1 LGHNT and CDR2 FRNRAP. Trimming removed 1 base from V and 4 bases from J, with 17 bases in between. The CDR3 is 17 amino acids. The CDR3 region has the DNA TGTGCTAGTGGTTTGGACCGGGGGTTCGCTTCGTACAATGAGCAGTTCTTC. Protein product: CASGLDRGFASYNEQFF. Full variable domain (outside the CDR3, taken from reference TRBV12-5 and TRBJ2-1): DARVTQTPRHKVTEMGQEVTMRCQPILGHNTVFWYRQTMMQGLELLAYFRNRAPLDDSGMPKDRFSAEMPDATLATLKIQPSEPRDSAVYFCASGLDRGFASYNEQFFGPGTRLTVL.

The CDR3 here is CASSPSGGDDTQYF. As DNA, the CDR3 is TGTGCCAGCAGCCCTAGCGGGGGGGATGATACGCAGTATTTT. This rearrangement joins TRBV3-1 (or the pseudogene TRBV3-2) to TRBJ2-3; 12 bases are a match to TRBD2. The V and J ends lost 4 bases and 6 bases, in that order; junction bases with no gene match: 2. The CDR3 is 14 residues long. In germline, CDR1 is LGHDT, CDR2 YNNKEL (reference sequence).

V is TRBV5-1 and J is TRBJ1-1, with 11 bases identical to TRBD1. The CDR3 extends over 17 amino acids. Looked up from germline, CDR1 is SGHRS and CDR2 is YFSETQ. V lost 4 bases and J lost 0; bases outside the gene matches: 8. As DNA, the CDR3 is TGCGCCAGCAGCCCAGGACAGGGGGCCCGCATGAACACTGAAGCTTTCTTT. It translates to CASSPGQGARMNTEAFF.

This chain links TRBV30 with TRBJ1-5, with TRBD1 matching over 10 bases. Germline CDR1 is GTSNPN and CDR2 is SVGIG (reference sequence). The CDR3 extends over 15 amino acids. Germline trimming cut 2 bases from V and 1 base from J; bases unmatched to any gene: 2. The CDR3 DNA follows: TGTGCCTGGAGTCTGGGACAGGGGAGCAATCAGCCCCAGCATTTT. This encodes CAWSLGQGSNQPQHF.

This chain connects TRBV3-1 (or the pseudogene TRBV3-2) to TRBJ1-1, with TRBD1 matching over 7 bases. V was pared by 0 bases and J by 0 bases, with 1 base of the junction left unmatched. CDR1 is LGHDT and CDR2 is YNNKEL in the germline V gene (reference sequence). This CDR3 comprises 15 residues. The DNA for the CDR3 is TGTGCCAGCAGCCAAGAGACAGGGATGAACACTGAAGCTTTCTTT. Protein: CASSQETGMNTEAFF.

The chain is built from TRBV20-1 and TRBJ1-1; D gene unclear. Between the trimmed V and J ends, which lost 3 bases and 8 bases, there was a span of 4 bases. The germline CDR1 and CDR2 sequences are DFQATT and SNEGSKA (reference sequence). This CDR3 comprises 9 residues. DNA for the CDR3: TGCAGTGCTAGCCTGGAAGCTTTCTTT. Translated: CSASLEAFF.

The V call is TRBV18, the J call TRBJ2-1; 8 nucleotides agree with TRBD1. The length of the CDR3 is 17 residues. The V gene end was trimmed by 6 bases and the J gene end by 2 bases; junction bases not matched to a gene: 12. CDR1 and CDR2 (germline): KGHSH, LQKENI. CDR3 DNA: TGTGCCAGCTCGCCATTCGGGGCGACAGGGGCCTACAATGAGCAGTTCTTC. Its protein product is CASSPFGATGAYNEQFF.

The chain has TRBV2 and TRBJ2-7, with a weak D call TRBD2 (6 bases). Germline lookup yields CDR1 SNHLY and CDR2 FYNNEI. This CDR3 has 11 residues. V gave up 8 bases and J gave up 3 bases, with 8 bases separating them. The DNA for the CDR3 is TGTGCCAGCGTCGGGGGCTACGAGCAGTACTTC. The encoded protein is CASVGGYEQYF.

By its share, this clone is medium-sized. V and J are TRBV11-2 and TRBJ1-2; the D gene is possibly TRBD1 (6 bases). V was pared by 5 bases and J by 8 bases, with 15 bases between. This CDR3 is 13 amino acids long. From germline, CDR1 is SGHAT and CDR2 FQNNGV. CDR3 nucleotide sequence: TGTGCCAGCAGCCCACTAGGGGGTGGCGGCTACACCTTC. Residues: CASSPLGGGGYTF.

This clone has a handful of counts. The chain recombines TRBV6-5 with TRBJ1-5; 7 nucleotides line up with TRBD1. CDR3 length equals 15 residues. With 5 bases clipped from V and 4 bases from J, the junction kept 8 bases outside the gene matches. Per the germline V gene, CDR1 is MNHEY and CDR2 is SVGAGI. CDR3 DNA sequence: TGTGCCAGCAGTCCAGACAGGGATGATAATCAGCCCCAGCATTTT. Protein sequence: CASSPDRDDNQPQHF.

This clone has just a few counts. The chain has TRBV6-5 and TRBJ1-1; D perhaps matches TRBD1 (5 bases). Germline lookup yields CDR1 MNHEY and CDR2 SVGAGI. This CDR3 has 13 residues. V was clipped by 0 bases and J by 6 bases, with 8 bases between them. In DNA, the CDR3 is TGTGCCAGCAGTTACTCGCGGGGGGCTGAAGCTTTCTTT. Amino acids: CASSYSRGAEAFF.

The V gene is TRBV4-1, the J gene TRBJ1-4; D possibly corresponds to TRBD1 (5 bases). Germline V gene lookup returns CDR1 MGHRA and CDR2 YSYEKL. The CDR3 has 16 residues. Deletions cut 2 bases from V and 5 bases from J, with 15 bases between. The CDR3 DNA is TGCGCCAGCAGCCAAACTCCATCAGGGTCCAATGAAAAACTGTTTTTT. This codes for CASSQTPSGSNEKLFF.

The chain joins TRBV4-3 to TRBJ1-2; tentatively, D is TRBD1 (5 bases). The CDR3 totals 15 residues. Germline V lookup: CDR1 LGHNA, CDR2 YSLEER. V shed 0 bases and J shed 8 bases, with 16 bases lying between them. The DNA for the CDR3 is TGCGCCAGCAGCCAAGAAGGGGCGGCGCGGGAAGGCTACACCTTC. It specifies CASSQEGAAREGYTF.

The chain combines TRBV13 with TRBJ2-7; no firm D call. V was pared by 0 bases and J by 2 bases, with 5 bases between. CDR3 length: 13 amino acids. Germline values: CDR1 PRHDT, CDR2 FYEKMQ (reference sequence). In DNA, the CDR3 is TGTGCCAGCAGCTTAGGAACGGCCTACGAGCAGTACTTC. Encoded protein: CASSLGTAYEQYF.

The chain couples TRBV10-3 to TRBJ2-5; 8 nucleotides align to TRBD1. Losses at the gene ends were 10 bases for V and 5 bases for J; bases not matched to a gene: 3. This CDR3 spans 11 amino acids. CDR1 ENHRY and CDR2 SYGVKD come from the germline V gene. CDR3 in DNA: TGTGCCACCCGACAGGGGGAGACCCAGTACTTC. Its protein is CATRQGETQYF.

The chain is built from TRBV10-3 and TRBJ2-5, with 9 bases matching TRBD2. The germline CDR1 and CDR2 sequences are ENHRY and SYGVKD. V was clipped by 6 bases and J by 5 bases; unmatched bases: 1. The CDR3 spans 12 residues. The chain's CDR3 is CAIRAGGETQYF. In DNA, the CDR3 is TGTGCCATCAGAGCGGGGGGCGAGACCCAGTACTTC.